The clone carrying this TCR beta chain showed up just a few times. V was clipped by 5 bases and J by 5 bases; unmatched bases: 2. Germline CDR1 GTSNPN, CDR2 SVGIG (reference sequence). CDR3 length: 12 residues. In the authors' methods: Reference gene primers were amplified, and this amplification served to estimate nucleated cell counts. TCRdb's copy holds only in-frame clones and misses some; the assay was immunoSEQ multiplex PCR. V and J calls and clone size come straight from that table; D and trimming were deduced from the DNA. Among roughly 140,000 clones listed, around 90% were seen once. The entry originates in a study of blood T cell repertoires in COVID-19. For the study at large: The study drew acute and convalescent COVID-19 samples from the United States, Italy and Spain. The cDNA or gDNA used as material had been derived from T cells, B-cell-depleted T cells, or PBMCs.

The source is an elderly woman with acute or convalescent COVID-19. Sequencing input: peripheral blood. The chain combines TRBV30 with TRBJ2-2; 7 nucleotides match TRBD1. The CDR3 loop is CAWHRGTGELFF. The CDR3 bases are TGTGCCTGGCACAGGGGAACCGGGGAGCTGTTTTTT.